The following is a TCR beta chain sequence with its context. This CDR3 spans 14 amino acids. The junction had 4 bases not matched to a gene; V was cut back by 6 bases and J by 6 bases. Germline CDR1 is ENHRY and CDR2 is SYGVKD. These data originate in a study of control samples from healthy donors and cancer patients. The method was immunoSEQ multiplex PCR; TCRdb's version includes in-frame clones alone and lacks a portion of them. The sample has under 200,000 clones; around nine tenths are singletons. The receptor's source is a woman aged 25-40 years in good health. Sequencing input: blood. The chain has TRBV10-3 and TRBJ2-1, with 11 bases matching TRBD2. This chain's CDR3 is CAIRLAGEANEQFF. Written as DNA, the CDR3 is TGTGCCATCAGACTAGCGGGAGAGGCCAATGAGCAGTTCTTC.